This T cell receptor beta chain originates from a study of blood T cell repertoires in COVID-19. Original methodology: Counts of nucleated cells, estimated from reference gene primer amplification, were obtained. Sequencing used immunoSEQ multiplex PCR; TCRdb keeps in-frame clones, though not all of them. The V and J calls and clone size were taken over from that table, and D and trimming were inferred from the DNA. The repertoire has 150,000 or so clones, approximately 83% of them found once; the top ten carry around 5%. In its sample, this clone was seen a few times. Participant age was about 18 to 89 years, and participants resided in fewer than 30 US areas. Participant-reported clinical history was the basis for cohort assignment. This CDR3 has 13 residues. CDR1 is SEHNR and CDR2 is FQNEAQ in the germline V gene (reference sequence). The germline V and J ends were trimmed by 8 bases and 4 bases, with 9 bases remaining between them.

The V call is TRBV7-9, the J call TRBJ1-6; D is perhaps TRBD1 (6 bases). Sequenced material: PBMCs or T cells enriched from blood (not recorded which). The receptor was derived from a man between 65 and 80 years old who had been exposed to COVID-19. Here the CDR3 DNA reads TGTGCCAGCCGGGACATGTATAATTCACCCCTCCACTTT. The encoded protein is CASRDMYNSPLHF.